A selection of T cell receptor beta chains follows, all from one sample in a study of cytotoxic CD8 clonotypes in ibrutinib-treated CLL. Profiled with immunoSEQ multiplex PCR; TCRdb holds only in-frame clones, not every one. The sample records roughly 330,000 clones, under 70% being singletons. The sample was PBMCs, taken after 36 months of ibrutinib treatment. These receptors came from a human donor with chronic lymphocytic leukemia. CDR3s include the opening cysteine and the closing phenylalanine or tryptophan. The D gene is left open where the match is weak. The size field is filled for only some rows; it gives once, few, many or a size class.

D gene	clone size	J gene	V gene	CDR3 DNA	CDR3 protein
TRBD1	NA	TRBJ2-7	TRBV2	TGTGCCAGCATACAGGGGACCTACGAGCAGTACTTC	CASIQGTYEQYF
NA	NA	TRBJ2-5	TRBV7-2	TGTGCCAGCAGCTTAGTACCCTCACAGACCCAGTACTTC	CASSLVPSQTQYF
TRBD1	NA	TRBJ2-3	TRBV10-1	TGCGCCAGCAGTGGTTTCACAGGGGCAGATACGCAGTATTTT	CASSGFTGADTQYF
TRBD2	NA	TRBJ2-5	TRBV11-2	TGTGCCAGCAGCTCCGGGTGGATAGCGGGGTACCTCCAAGAGACCCAGTACTTC	CASSSGWIAGYLQETQYF
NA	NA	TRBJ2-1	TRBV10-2	TGCGCCAGCACCATTCCGAGTCCTAGCTCCTACAATGAGCAGTTCTTC	CASTIPSPSSYNEQFF
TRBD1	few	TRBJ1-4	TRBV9	TGTGCCAGCAGCGTAGGACAGGGGGGCACCCTTAATGAAAAACTGTTTTTT	CASSVGQGGTLNEKLFF
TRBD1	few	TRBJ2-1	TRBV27	TGTGCCAGCAGTTTACAGGGGGCAGGGGGGCAGTTCTTC	CASSLQGAGGQFF
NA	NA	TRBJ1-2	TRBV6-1	TGTGCCAGCAGGGGAGGGTGGCGCCGGGGCTACACCTTC	CASRGGWRRGYTF
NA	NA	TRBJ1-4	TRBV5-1	TGCGCCAGCAGCATCGGGGGGTCTAATGAAAAACTGTTTTTT	CASSIGGSNEKLFF
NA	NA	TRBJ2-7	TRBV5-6	TGTGCCAGCAGCTTGTGGGAGAAGTTGTACGAGCAGTACTTC	CASSLWEKLYEQYF
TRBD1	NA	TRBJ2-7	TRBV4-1	TGCGCCAGCAGCCTTTACCGGGACAGGGACTACGAGCAGTACTTC	CASSLYRDRDYEQYF
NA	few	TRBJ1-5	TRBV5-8	TGTGCCAGCAGCTTGGCCGGGCTGCTCGCTCAGCCCCAGCATTTT	CASSLAGLLAQPQHF
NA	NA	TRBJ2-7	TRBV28	TGTGCCAGCACCTCGGACGGTTACGAGCAGTACTTC	CASTSDGYEQYF
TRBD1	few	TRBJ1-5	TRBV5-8	TGTGCCAGCATGAGTGTAAACAGGGGGCTCGTCAATCAGCCCCAGCATTTT	CASMSVNRGLVNQPQHF
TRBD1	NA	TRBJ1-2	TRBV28	TGTGCCAGTGGGACAGCCCTGCTCTATGGCTACACCTTC	CASGTALLYGYTF
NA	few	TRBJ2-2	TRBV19	TGTGCCAGCTCCCGTCCTGGCGCCCTGGGCACCGGGGAGCTGTTTTTT	CASSRPGALGTGELFF
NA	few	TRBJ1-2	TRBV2	TGTGCCAGCAAACCCTACAGGGAAGGTGACTATGGCTACACCTTC	CASKPYREGDYGYTF
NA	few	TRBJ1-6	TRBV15	TGTGCCACCAGCAGAGACCGGATTGACCCGAATTCACCCCTCCACTTT	CATSRDRIDPNSPLHF
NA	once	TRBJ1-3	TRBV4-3	TGCGCCAGCAGCCAAGATCCCAGGGACACCATATATTTT	CASSQDPRDTIYF
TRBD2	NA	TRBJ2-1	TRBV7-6	TGTGCCAGCAGCTTAAGCCCTAGCGGGGACAATGAGCAGTTCTTC	CASSLSPSGDNEQFF
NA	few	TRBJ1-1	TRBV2	TGTGCCAGCAGTGATTACAGGAACACTGAAGCTTTCTTT	CASSDYRNTEAFF
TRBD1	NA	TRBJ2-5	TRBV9	TGTGCCAGCAGCGTAGAGGCGACAGGGCCCAACCAAGAGACCCAGTACTTC	CASSVEATGPNQETQYF
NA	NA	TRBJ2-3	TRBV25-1	TGTGCCAGCAGTGAAGAGCTACGGGGATTCACAGATACGCAGTATTTT	CASSEELRGFTDTQYF
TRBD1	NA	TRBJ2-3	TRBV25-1	TGTGCCAGCAGTGGACAGGGGTACACAGATACGCAGTATTTT	CASSGQGYTDTQYF
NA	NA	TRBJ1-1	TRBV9	TGTGCCAGCAGTGTTTCGGGGGGCTTCACTACTGAAGCTTTCTTT	CASSVSGGFTTEAFF
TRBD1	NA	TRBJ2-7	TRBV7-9	TGTGCCAGCAGCACCACAGGGGGATCCTACGAGCAGTACTTC	CASSTTGGSYEQYF
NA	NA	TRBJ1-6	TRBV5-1	TGCGCCAGCAGCCTTGGACGAGGGGACAATTCACCCCTCCACTTT	CASSLGRGDNSPLHF
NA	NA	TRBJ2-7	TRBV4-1	TGCGCCAGCAGCCGAGGGTACAGGGCGCTCGAGGAGCAGTACTTC	CASSRGYRALEEQYF
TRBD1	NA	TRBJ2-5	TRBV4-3	TGCGCCAGCAGCCCGGACAGGGCAAGAGAGACCCAGTACTTC	CASSPDRARETQYF
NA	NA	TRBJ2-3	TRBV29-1	TGCAGCGTTGAAGGGCAGGGGTCCACAGATACGCAGTATTTT	CSVEGQGSTDTQYF
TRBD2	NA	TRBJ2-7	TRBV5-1	TGCGCCAGCAGCTTGGGGGGGCTAGCGGGAGGAGCCTACGAGCAGTACTTC	CASSLGGLAGGAYEQYF
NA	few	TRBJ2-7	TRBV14	TGTGCCAGCAGCCTTGTGAGTTACGAGCAGTACTTC	CASSLVSYEQYF
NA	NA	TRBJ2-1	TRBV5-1	TGCGCCAGCAGCTCCAACCAGGGGAGCGCCCACAATGAGCAGTTCTTC	CASSSNQGSAHNEQFF
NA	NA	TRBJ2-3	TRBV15	TGTGCCACCACCCAAGACAGCACAGATACGCAGTATTTT	CATTQDSTDTQYF
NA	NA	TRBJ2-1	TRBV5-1	TGCGCCAGCAGCTGGGGACCTGAATGGGGTGATGAGCAGTTCTTC	CASSWGPEWGDEQFF
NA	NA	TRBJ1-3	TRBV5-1	TGCGCCAGCAGCTTGACAGGGACATATGGAAACACCATATATTTT	CASSLTGTYGNTIYF
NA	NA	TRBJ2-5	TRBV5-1	TGCGCCAGCAGCTTGTGGCCCACCGATGAGGGGATTACCCAGTACTTC	CASSLWPTDEGITQYF
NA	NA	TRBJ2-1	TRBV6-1	TGTGCCAGCAGTGAGCAGACGGGAATTAATGAGCAGTTCTTC	CASSEQTGINEQFF
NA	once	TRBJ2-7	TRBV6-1	TGTGCCAGCAGCGACAGGTTTGGTTTGATCTACGAGCAGTACTTC	CASSDRFGLIYEQYF
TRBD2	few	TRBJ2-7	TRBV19	TGTGCCAGTAGTATGGGTCGGACTAGCGGTTACGAGCAGTACTTC	CASSMGRTSGYEQYF
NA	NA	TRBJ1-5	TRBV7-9	TGTGCCAGCAGCCGGGACCTTTATCAGCCCCAGCATTTT	CASSRDLYQPQHF
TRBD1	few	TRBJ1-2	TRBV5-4	TGTGCCAGCAGCTCCGCGACAGGGTTTAACGGCTACACCTTC	CASSSATGFNGYTF
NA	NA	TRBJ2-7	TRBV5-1	TGCGCCAGCAGCTTCGGCGGGGACTACGAGCAGTACTTC	CASSFGGDYEQYF
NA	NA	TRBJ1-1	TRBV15	TGTGCCACTCGGGGGGCAGGGTACACTGAAGCTTTCTTT	CATRGAGYTEAFF
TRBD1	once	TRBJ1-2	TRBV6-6	TGTGCCAGCAGTTACCCAGGGGGCGGCTATGGCTACACCTTC	CASSYPGGGYGYTF
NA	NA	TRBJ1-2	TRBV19	TGTGCCTCCGGGGGTGGTGGCTACACCTTC	CASGGGGYTF
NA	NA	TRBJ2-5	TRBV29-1	NA	CSVEGRFLETQYF
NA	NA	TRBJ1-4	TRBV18	TGTGCCAGCTCACCACTGGCAGGTGGGAATGAAAAACTGTTTTTT	CASSPLAGGNEKLFF
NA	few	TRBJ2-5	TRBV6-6	TGTGCCAGCAGTATCGCCTCGGGGACCCAGTACTTC	CASSIASGTQYF
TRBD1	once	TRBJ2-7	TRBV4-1	TGCGCCAGCAGCACCCGGACAGGGGTCAACTACGAGCAGTACTTC	CASSTRTGVNYEQYF
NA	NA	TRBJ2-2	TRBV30	TGTGCCTGGAGTGTACCACGCGGGGCCGACACCGGGGAGCTGTTTTTT	CAWSVPRGADTGELFF
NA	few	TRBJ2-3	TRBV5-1	TGCGCCAGCAGCCGTTCGGTGGCAGATACGCAGTATTTT	CASSRSVADTQYF
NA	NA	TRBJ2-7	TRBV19	TGTGCCAGTAGTCTCGCTACCGGGAGACCCTACGAGCAGTACTTC	CASSLATGRPYEQYF
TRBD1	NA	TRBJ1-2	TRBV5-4	TGTGCCAGCAACCCTCAGGGGGCGGTTTCGAACTATGGCTACACCTTC	CASNPQGAVSNYGYTF
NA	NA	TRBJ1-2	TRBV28	TGTGCCAGCAGGGACACCCCTGGGGGCTACACCTTC	CASRDTPGGYTF
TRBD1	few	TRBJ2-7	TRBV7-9	TGTGCCAGCAGCTTAGTGTTTGGGACAGCGAGGCGCTACGAGCAGTACTTC	CASSLVFGTARRYEQYF
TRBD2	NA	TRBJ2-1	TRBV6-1	TGTGCCAGCACTAGCGGGGGGTTCAATGAGCAGTTCTTC	CASTSGGFNEQFF
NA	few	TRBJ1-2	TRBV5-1	TGCGCCAGCAGCTCCTGGGACGCCCGCGGAGGCTACACCTTC	CASSSWDARGGYTF